This note documents a single T cell receptor (beta chain) sequence. No antigen is known for it. TCRdb reanalysed the reads using MiXCR and keeps one entry per CDR3 protein. The table shows roughly 500,000 distinct CDR3 sequences, with around 35% occurring only once. The data were obtained in a study of T cell repertoires in cytomegalovirus infection. Study as a whole: The authors relied on CMV epitopes, both recently identified HLA-C-restricted and well-studied HLA-B-restricted. CMV infection and matching HLA type were both indicated by public TCR beta signatures.

General observations from the study: Clonotypes of TCR beta that were HLA-C-restricted and CMV-specific dominated the ex vivo response. Identification of carriers of CMV plus the relevant HLA was achieved through cumulative public TCR beta family frequency.

Per the germline V gene, CDR1 is SGHAT and CDR2 is FQNNGV. With 3 bases removed from V and 6 bases from J, the gap between germline ends came to 15 bases. This CDR3 comprises 15 residues. This TCR derives from a human donor in good health (CMV status not recorded). Some clones in this sample may be carry-over from other donors' samples. The chain carries TRBV11-2 and TRBJ2-1, with a weak D call TRBD2 (5 bases). This sample comprised cultured PBMCs, obtained from culture after CMV antigen stimulation. The CDR3 region has the DNA TGTGCCAGCAGCTTTCAATTACTAGTCCCCAATGAGCAGTTCTTC. This gives the protein CASSFQLLVPNEQFF.